Presented here are 3 T cell receptor beta chains from one specimen sequenced in a study of cytomegalovirus exposure and HLA in healthy donors. The PCR had 60 Vbeta and 13 Jbeta primers. Some clones are missing from TCRdb's copy, which holds only in-frame ones; the method was immunoSEQ multiplex PCR. The sample holds around 150,000 clones, around 83% seen once. The sample was PBMCs. These receptors originate from a woman aged 45-60 years in good health and CMV-seropositive.

In this sample, this clone turned up once. The chain is built from TRBV11-3 and TRBJ1-1; 11 bases are shared with TRBD1. The CDR3 runs to 15 residues. The J segment lost 4 bases and the V segment lost 5 bases, leaving 6 bases of the junction unmatched. Germline assignment: CDR1 SGHNT and CDR2 YENEEA. For the CDR3, the DNA is TGTGCCAGCAGCCGAGGACAGGGGGCGATCACTGAAGCTTTCTTT. Translated: CASSRGQGAITEAFF. Based on the CDR3 plus reference TRBV11-3 and TRBJ1-1, the full variable domain is EAGVVQSPRYKIIEKKQPVAFWCNPISGHNTLYWYLQNLGQGPELLIRYENEEAVDDSQLPKDRFSAERLKGVDSTLKIQPAELGDSAVYLCASSRGQGAITEAFFGQGTRLTVV.

J is TRBJ2-4 and V is TRBV19; 8 bases line up with TRBD2. V was pared by 5 bases and J by 9 bases, with 15 bases of the junction left unmatched. Germline V lookup: CDR1 LNHDA, CDR2 SQIVND (reference sequence). The CDR3 is made up of 16 amino acids. The CDR3 spells CASSALRTSPSGIQYF. The DNA of the CDR3 is TGTGCCAGTAGTGCCCTTCGGACTAGCCCGAGCGGCATTCAGTACTTC.

The rearrangement links TRBV5-1 to TRBJ1-1, with 9 positions matching TRBD1. Germline V gene sequence: CDR1 SGHRS, CDR2 YFSETQ. CDR3 size: 15 residues. Trimming cost V 3 bases and J 2 bases; bases outside gene matches: 5. The CDR3 loop is CASSWGDRANTEAFF. As DNA, the CDR3 is TGCGCCAGCAGCTGGGGGGACAGGGCCAACACTGAAGCTTTCTTT. The full variable domain, in which reference TRBV5-1 and TRBJ1-1 provide the parts outside the CDR3, is KAGVTQTPRYLIKTRGQQVTLSCSPISGHRSVSWYQQTPGQGLQFLFEYFSETQRNKGNFPGRFSGRQFSNSRSEMNVSTLELGDSALYLCASSWGDRANTEAFFGQGTRLTVV.